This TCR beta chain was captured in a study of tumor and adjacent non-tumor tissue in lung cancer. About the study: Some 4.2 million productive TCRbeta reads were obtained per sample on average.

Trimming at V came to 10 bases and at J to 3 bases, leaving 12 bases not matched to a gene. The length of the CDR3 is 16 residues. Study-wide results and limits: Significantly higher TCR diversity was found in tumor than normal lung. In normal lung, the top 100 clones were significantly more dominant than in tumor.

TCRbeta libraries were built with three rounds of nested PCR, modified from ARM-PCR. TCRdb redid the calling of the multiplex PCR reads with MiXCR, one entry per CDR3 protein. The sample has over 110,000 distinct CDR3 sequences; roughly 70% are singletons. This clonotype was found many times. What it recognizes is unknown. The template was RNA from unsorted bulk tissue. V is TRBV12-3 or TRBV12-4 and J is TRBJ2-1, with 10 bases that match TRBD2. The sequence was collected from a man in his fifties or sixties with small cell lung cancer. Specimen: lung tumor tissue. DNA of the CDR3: TGTGCCACCAACCCCCTAGCGGGAGATCTCTACAATGAGCAGTTCTTC. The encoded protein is CATNPLAGDLYNEQFF.